The T cell receptor beta chain under discussion was sequenced for a study of blood T cell repertoires in COVID-19. The wider study: Sites across the United States, Italy and Spain contributed samples from acute and convalescent COVID-19.

Sequencing was performed with immunoSEQ multiplex PCR; in TCRdb, only in-frame clones are kept and a portion is missing. This sample has 300,000 to 450,000 clones; more than 70% occur once, and the top ten carry 1.2%. This clone was counted a single time. Germline CDR1 and CDR2: WNHNN and SYGVQD (reference sequence). The CDR3 is 13 residues long. The ends were cut back, 9 bases at V and 0 bases at J, with 8 bases in the middle. Living in 24 US areas, the participants were between roughly 18 and 95 years of age. In assigning cohorts, the study relied on participant-reported clinical history. Specimen: PBMCs or T cells enriched from blood (not recorded which). The rearrangement joins TRBV10-1 to TRBJ2-2, with D maybe TRBD1 (5 bases). The clonotype originates from a woman aged 18-29 years who had recovered from COVID-19. CDR3 amino acids: CASGRANTGELFF. The CDR3 DNA reads TGCGCCAGTGGCAGGGCGAACACCGGGGAGCTGTTTTTT.